This T cell receptor (beta chain) was identified during a study of blood T cell repertoires in COVID-19. Study as a whole: T cells, B-cell-depleted T cells, or PBMCs supplied cDNA or gDNA.

Produced via immunoSEQ multiplex PCR; TCRdb's table is partial and in-frame only. The sample lists some 41,000 clones, around 87% occurring once. The CDR3 consists of 15 residues. The germline V gene has CDR1 SGHNT and CDR2 YENEEA. The V end lost 1 base, the J end lost 4 bases, and 13 bases lay between the germline ends. This clonotype was sampled from an elderly woman with active COVID-19. The V and J genes are TRBV11-3 and TRBJ2-5; the D is unclear. Sequencing was performed on peripheral blood. In DNA form, the CDR3 reads TGTGCCAGCAGCTTAGGAGGCCTTGCGTCAGAGACCCAGTACTTC. Residues: CASSLGGLASETQYF.